A single sample is the source of the 9 T cell receptor beta chains below, sequenced in a study of T cell repertoires in cytomegalovirus infection. TCRdb ran MiXCR on the reads and lists one entry per CDR3 protein. Here the sample spans about 220,000 distinct CDR3 sequences, 38% being singletons. Their antigen targets remain unknown. This specimen was CD8+ T cells from cultured PBMCs, taken from culture after CMV antigen stimulation. These receptors all stem from a human donor in good health (CMV status not recorded). Some clones in this sample may be carry-over from other donors' samples.

This clonotype was picked up many times. The chain links TRBV7-6 to TRBJ2-1; D is perhaps TRBD2 (6 bases). V was trimmed by 1 base and J by 5 bases, leaving 12 bases between them. In germline, CDR1 is SGHVS, CDR2 FNYEAQ. The CDR3 is 15 residues long. CDR3 sequence (DNA): TGTGCCAGCAGCTTAGGACTAGTAGGGAACAATGAGCAGTTCTTC. Protein product: CASSLGLVGNNEQFF. Variable domain in full (rest from reference TRBV7-6 and TRBJ2-1): GAGVSQSPRYKVTKRGQDVALRCDPISGHVSLYWYRQALGQGPEFLTYFNYEAQQDKSGLPNDRFSAERPEGSISTLTIQRTEQRDSAMYRCASSLGLVGNNEQFFGPGTRLTVL.

The rearrangement joins TRBV9 to TRBJ2-1; TRBD2 might be the D (6 bases). V was cut by 2 bases and J by 1 base, with 13 bases left in between. This CDR3 has 16 amino acids. The germline V gene has CDR1 SGDLS and CDR2 YYNGEE. DNA of the CDR3: TGTGCCAGCAGCGTTGCCGGGAGAAGATCCTACAATGAGCAGTTCTTC. Protein sequence: CASSVAGRRSYNEQFF.

V gene TRBV7-8 combines with J gene TRBJ2-1, with 9 bases lining up with TRBD2. CDR1 SGHVS and CDR2 FQNEAQ come from the germline V gene. CDR3 length: 15 amino acids. V shed 2 bases and J 6 bases; nucleotides not matched to a gene: 5. This CDR3 is CASSLIAGAVNEQFF. The DNA for the CDR3 is TGTGCCAGCAGCTTAATAGCGGGAGCGGTCAATGAGCAGTTCTTC.

This clonotype was counted between two and nine times. This chain connects TRBV4-1 to TRBJ2-2; 16 nucleotides agree with TRBD2. The CDR3 covers 18 residues. J was trimmed by 3 bases and V by 8 bases; bases with no gene match: 9. Germline V gene sequence: CDR1 MGHRA, CDR2 YSYEKL. The CDR3, as DNA: TGCGCCAGCTCTTCAGTGGGACTAGCGGGGGGGCACACCGGGGAGCTGTTTTTT. It translates to CASSSVGLAGGHTGELFF.

This clonotype showed up just a few times. This chain links TRBV5-6 with TRBJ2-5; TRBD1 matches at 9 bases. This CDR3 spans 16 amino acids. Germline values: CDR1 SGHDT, CDR2 YYEEEE. After removal of 0 bases from V and 4 bases from J, the junction contained 7 bases not matched to a gene. The CDR3 DNA is TGTGCCAGCAGCTTGGCGGGGACAGGGCCCTCAGAGACCCAGTACTTC. It encodes CASSLAGTGPSETQYF.

This clonotype was detected a few times. The gene calls are TRBV29-1 and TRBJ2-1; possibly TRBD1 or TRBD2 for D (6 bases each). The germline V gene has CDR1 SQVTM and CDR2 ANQGSEA. Trimming left V 4 bases short and J 1 base short, with 11 bases between. The CDR3 length is 14 residues. The DNA of the CDR3 is TGCAGCGTTGTGGGGGGCGGGTCCTACAATGAGCAGTTCTTC. This sequence encodes CSVVGGGSYNEQFF.

This clonotype was recorded a few times. The chain combines TRBV7-6 with TRBJ2-5; D is undetermined. The CDR3 totals 13 residues. With 0 bases removed from V and 2 bases from J, the gap between germline ends came to 4 bases. Germline-derived CDR1 and CDR2 are SGHVS and FNYEAQ. CDR3 DNA: TGTGCCAGCAGCTTAGCATATCAAGAGACCCAGTACTTC. It specifies CASSLAYQETQYF.

This clonotype was counted a few times. The rearrangement uses TRBV4-1 and TRBJ2-1; no definite D call. The CDR3 has 14 residues. The germline V gene encodes CDR1 MGHRA and CDR2 YSYEKL. The germline V and J ends were trimmed by 3 bases and 4 bases, with 10 bases remaining between them. Here the CDR3 reads CASSQKDGYNEQFF. The CDR3 nucleotides read TGCGCCAGCAGCCAGAAGGACGGGTACAATGAGCAGTTCTTC.

The gene calls are TRBV5-4 and TRBJ2-3; 8 positions agree with TRBD2. The CDR3 is 15 residues long. V lost 2 bases, J lost 4 bases, and 6 bases stayed unmatched. Germline V gene data show CDR1 as SGHNT and CDR2 as YYREEE (reference sequence). CDR3 sequence reads: CASSLAGDGSDTQYF. Written as DNA, the CDR3 is TGTGCCAGCAGCTTAGCGGGAGATGGTTCAGATACGCAGTATTTT.